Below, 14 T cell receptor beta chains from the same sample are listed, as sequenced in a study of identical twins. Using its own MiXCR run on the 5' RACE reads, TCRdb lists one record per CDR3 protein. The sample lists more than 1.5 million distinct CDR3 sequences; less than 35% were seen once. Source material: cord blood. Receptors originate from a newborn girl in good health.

The CDR3 nucleotides are TGTGCCAGCAGCCGTACACAGGGGGCTGGTGATTCACCCCTCCACTTT. Encoded protein: CASSRTQGAGDSPLHF. This chain connects TRBV4-2 to TRBJ1-6; TRBD1 matches at 9 bases. The CDR3 runs to 16 residues. Looked up from germline, CDR1 is LGHNA and CDR2 is YNFKEQ. The V gene end was trimmed by 4 bases and the J gene end by 8 bases; junction bases not matched to a gene: 9.

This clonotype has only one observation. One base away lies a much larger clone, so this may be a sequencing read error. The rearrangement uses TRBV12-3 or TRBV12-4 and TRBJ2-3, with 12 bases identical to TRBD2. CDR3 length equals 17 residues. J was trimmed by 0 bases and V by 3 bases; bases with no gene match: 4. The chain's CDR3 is CASSFPSGRVSTDTQYF. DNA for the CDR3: TGTGCCAGCAGTTTTCCTAGCGGGAGGGTTAGCACAGATACGCAGTATTTT.

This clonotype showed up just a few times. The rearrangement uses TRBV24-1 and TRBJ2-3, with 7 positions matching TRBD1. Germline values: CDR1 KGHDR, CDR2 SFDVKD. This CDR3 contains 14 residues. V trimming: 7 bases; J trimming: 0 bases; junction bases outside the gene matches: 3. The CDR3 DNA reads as TGTGCCACCAGCGGGACAGCTAGCACAGATACGCAGTATTTT. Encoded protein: CATSGTASTDTQYF.

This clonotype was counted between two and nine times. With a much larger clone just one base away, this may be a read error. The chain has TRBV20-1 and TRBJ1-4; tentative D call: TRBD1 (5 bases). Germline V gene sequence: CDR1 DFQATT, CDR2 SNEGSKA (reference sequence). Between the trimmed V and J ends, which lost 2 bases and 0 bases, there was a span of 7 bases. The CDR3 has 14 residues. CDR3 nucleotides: TGCAGTGCTAGAATGGGGGCAACTAATGAAAAACTGTTTTTT. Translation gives CSARMGATNEKLFF.

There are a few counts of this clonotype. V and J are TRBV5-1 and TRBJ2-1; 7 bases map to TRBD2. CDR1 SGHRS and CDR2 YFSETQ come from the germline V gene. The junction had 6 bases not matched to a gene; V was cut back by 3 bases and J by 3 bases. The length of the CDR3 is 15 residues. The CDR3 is CASSSPGLLYNEQFF. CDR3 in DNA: TGCGCCAGCAGCTCCCCGGGACTACTCTACAATGAGCAGTTCTTC.

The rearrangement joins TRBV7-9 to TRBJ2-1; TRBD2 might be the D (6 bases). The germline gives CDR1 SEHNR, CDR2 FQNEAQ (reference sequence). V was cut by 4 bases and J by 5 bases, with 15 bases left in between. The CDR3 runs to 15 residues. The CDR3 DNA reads TGTGCCAGCAGCTCCTCTAGCGCCCTTAACAATGAGCAGTTCTTC. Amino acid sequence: CASSSSSALNNEQFF.

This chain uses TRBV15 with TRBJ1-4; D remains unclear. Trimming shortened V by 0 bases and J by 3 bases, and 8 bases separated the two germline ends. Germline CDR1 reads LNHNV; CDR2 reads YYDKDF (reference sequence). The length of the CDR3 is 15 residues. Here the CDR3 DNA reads TGTGCCACCAGCAGAGAGACATACGCTAATGAAAAACTGTTTTTT. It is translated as CATSRETYANEKLFF.

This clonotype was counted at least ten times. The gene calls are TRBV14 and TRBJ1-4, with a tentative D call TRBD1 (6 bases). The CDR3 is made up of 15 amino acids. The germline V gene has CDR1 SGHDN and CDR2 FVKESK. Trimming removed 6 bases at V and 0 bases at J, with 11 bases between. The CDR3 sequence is CASSRRQATNEKLFF. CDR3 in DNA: TGTGCCAGCAGTCGGCGACAGGCAACTAATGAAAAACTGTTTTTT.

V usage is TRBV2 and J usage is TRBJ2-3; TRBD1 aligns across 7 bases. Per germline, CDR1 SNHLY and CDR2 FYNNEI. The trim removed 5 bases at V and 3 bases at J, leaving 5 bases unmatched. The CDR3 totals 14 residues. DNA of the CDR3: TGTGCCAGCAGTTCGGACAGGAGGACAGATACGCAGTATTTT. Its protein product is CASSSDRRTDTQYF. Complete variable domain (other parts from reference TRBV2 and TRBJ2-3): EPEVTQTPSHQVTQMGQEVILRCVPISNHLYFYWYRQILGQKVEFLVSFYNNEISEKSEIFDDQFSVERPDGSNFTLKIRSTKLEDSAMYFCASSSDRRTDTQYFGPGTRLTVL.

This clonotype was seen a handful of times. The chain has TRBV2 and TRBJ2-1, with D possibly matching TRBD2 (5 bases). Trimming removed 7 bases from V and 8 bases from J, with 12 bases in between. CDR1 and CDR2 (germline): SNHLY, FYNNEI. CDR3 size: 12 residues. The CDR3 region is CASTMTTHEQFF. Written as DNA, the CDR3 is TGTGCCAGCACAATGACTACCCATGAGCAGTTCTTC.

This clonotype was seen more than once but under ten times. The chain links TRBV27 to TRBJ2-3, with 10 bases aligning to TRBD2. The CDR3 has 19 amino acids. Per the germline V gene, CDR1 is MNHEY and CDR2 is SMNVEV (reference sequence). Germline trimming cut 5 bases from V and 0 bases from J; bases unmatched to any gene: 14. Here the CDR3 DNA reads TGTGCCAGCAGTATTAGCGGGAGGACCCTTTTCCTCAGCACAGATACGCAGTATTTT. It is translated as CASSISGRTLFLSTDTQYF.

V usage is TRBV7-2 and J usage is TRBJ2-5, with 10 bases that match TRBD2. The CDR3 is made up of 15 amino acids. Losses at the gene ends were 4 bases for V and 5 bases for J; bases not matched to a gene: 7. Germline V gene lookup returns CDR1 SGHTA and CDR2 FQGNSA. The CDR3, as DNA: TGTGCCAGCAGCTATAGAAAGCGGGGGGGTGAGACCCAGTACTTC. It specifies CASSYRKRGGETQYF.

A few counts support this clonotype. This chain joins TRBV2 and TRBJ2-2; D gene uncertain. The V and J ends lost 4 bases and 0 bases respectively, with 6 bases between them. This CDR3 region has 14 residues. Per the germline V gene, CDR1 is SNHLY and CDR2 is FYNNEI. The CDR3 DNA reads TGTGCCAGCAGTGTCCTAGCGAACACCGGGGAGCTGTTTTTT. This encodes CASSVLANTGELFF.

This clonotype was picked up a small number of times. The CDR3 here is CASSSAGAEGYGYTF. CDR3 in DNA: TGTGCCAGCAGTTCCGCAGGGGCCGAGGGCTATGGCTACACCTTC. The chain employs TRBV28 and TRBJ1-2, with a tentative D call TRBD1 (6 bases). The germline CDR1 and CDR2 sequences are MDHEN and SYDVKM. CDR3 length: 15 amino acids. V was trimmed by 4 bases and J by 4 bases, leaving 16 bases between them.